This note documents a single T cell receptor (beta chain) sequence. The V end was cut by 7 bases, the J end by 5 bases, with 11 bases between. The CDR3 loop spans 11 amino acids. The germline gives CDR1 SQVTM, CDR2 ANQGSEA. The record originates from a study of blood T cell repertoires in COVID-19. Study-wide context: Acute-phase and convalescent COVID-19 samples originated in the United States, Italy and Spain. PBMCs, B-cell-depleted T cells, or T cells were the source of the cDNA or gDNA that made up the material.

TCRdb keeps only in-frame clones here, not all; method: immunoSEQ multiplex PCR. The sample records about 190,000 clones, 84% being singletons. The V and J genes are TRBV29-1 and TRBJ2-5; possible D gene TRBD1, 6 bases. Sequencing used peripheral blood. This TCR derives from a human donor in a cohort sampled during active COVID-19. CDR3 DNA sequence: TGCAGCGCCAACAGGGACGAGACCCAGTACTTC. Translated: CSANRDETQYF.